Detailed here is one T cell receptor beta chain. The CDR3 spans 13 residues. V was pared by 7 bases and J by 4 bases, with 13 bases between. CDR1 SNHLY and CDR2 FYNNEI come from the germline V gene. TCRdb's copy holds only in-frame clones and misses some; the assay was immunoSEQ multiplex PCR. The sample holds about 51,000 clones, roughly 80% seen once. The data originate from a study of control samples from healthy donors and cancer patients. The rearrangement joins TRBV2 to TRBJ1-1; D unclear. The specimen was blood. This receptor was obtained from a man aged 70-80 years in good health. The CDR3 region has the DNA TGTGCCAGCACCCCGATTCGGGGCACTGAAGCTTTCTTT. Residues: CASTPIRGTEAFF.